Here is one T cell receptor beta chain with its context. There is no known antigen for this receptor. The input lacks base qualities; no much larger clone sits a single base away. This sample was included in a study of cytomegalovirus exposure and HLA in healthy donors (dated by TCRdb to the late 2010s). Notes on the research overall: In an earlier analysis of fewer than 750 of the donors, 276 Gb of sequence data and 117 million unique TCR beta sequences from 150 million to 200 million T cells were reported. An early release covering about 600 HLA-typed donors comprised roughly 300 gigabases of sequencing data and around 85 million unique TCR sequences. Of the roughly 400 genotyped donors, 81% fell in the genetic ancestry cluster associated with self-reported Caucasian donors. The study aimed to test whether signatures of past pathogen exposure could be identified by cataloging public T cell receptors. Using immunosequencing, the study profiled T cell repertoires from 550 to 750 subjects and related those repertoires to cytomegalovirus serostatus. Besides the first cohort of 666 subjects, a separate validation cohort made up of 120 different subjects was used. To predict cytomegalovirus infection status, the study brought together high-throughput TCR immunosequencing, statistical association of individual TCRs with disease status, and machine learning. To study patterns of TCR occurrence, a later analysis re-analyzed previously published TCR beta repertoires from around 700 donors and added high-resolution HLA genotyping. Rather than drawing on any new phenotypic data, the later analysis identified candidate immune exposures from TCR beta sequences and the way those sequences occurred across donors. An earlier analysis of approximately 500 of the donors applied high-throughput TCR beta sequencing to assess whether each TCR beta V gene segment acted as functional or pseudogenic. Alongside the repertoire data, information on donor age, sex, ethnicity and CMV serostatus was compiled. In a later genetic analysis, genome-wide SNP genotypes for about three fifths of the roughly 670 donors were used, and that subset was treated as a discovery cohort. All discovery cohort repertoires had been generated using a single sequencing platform. HLA typing covered class I and class II loci at four-digit resolution. The number of donors typed differed by locus, with roughly 620-630 for A, B, C, DRB1 and DQB1, roughly 520 for DQA1, some 570 for DPA1, and around 430 for DPB1. Four or five DR-DQ haplotypes were handled as single units for association and clustering because linkage in the cohort was strong. Among some 400 genotyped donors of the cohort, an average of about 220,000 unique TCR beta nucleotide sequences was sequenced per donor, of which about 18% were non-productive.

General study outcomes and caveats: A later analysis found that TCR association rates varied across HLA loci, with DRB1 alleles showing the most associated TCRs and HLA-C alleles the fewest. A later analysis associated 17,000 or so TCR beta sequences with specific HLA alleles at a false discovery rate of 0.05. In a later analysis, HLA-associated TCR beta chains showed more clonal expansion and lower generation probabilities than non-associated chains that were equally common. In a later analysis, most CMV-associated TCR beta chains were found to appear HLA-restricted, with HLA associations seemingly driven largely by CMV exposure. Presence/absence analyses assumed roughly uniform sequencing depth across donors, an assumption that may not hold. In a later genetic analysis, fewer N-insertions in productive TCRs were reported among donors in an Asian-associated ancestry cluster than the 666-donor mean. When HLA alleles, especially DR and DQ, strongly co-occurred, TCR associations were difficult to assign to individual alleles. The study listed around 160 TCR beta chains as associated with cytomegalovirus. In vitro tests confirmed that three of the cytomegalovirus-associated TCR beta chains recognize cytomegalovirus antigens. Correlated functional status among segregating V segments might reflect linkage disequilibrium, but an unknown experimental factor could not be ruled out. A group of highly shared sequence variants was considered likely to be a technical artifact of the sequencing pipeline. A later genetic analysis associated a missense DCLRE1C variant with V-gene and J-gene trimming of TCR beta chains, and an independent cohort replicated the association. The classifier was reported to diagnose cytomegalovirus status with high specificity and sensitivity in both the original and validation cohorts. CMV serostatus was the only immune exposure information available for the cohort. This cohort had only TCR beta chains sequenced, and the lack of alpha or paired-chain data limited which features could be detected. The authors suggested that the approach could potentially be generalized to other disease states and immunological phenotypes. According to a later analysis, parvovirus B19, influenza, CMV and Epstein-Barr virus appeared linked to several top co-occurrence clusters. Most TCR sequences were seen in very few donors, while some public TCRs were found in many individuals. Because counts were too low, approximately 15 rarely observed V segments, including chromosome 9 orphons, were excluded from the earlier analysis of around 640 of the donors. The 87-base-pair reads could not distinguish some IMGT-functional V segments, including TRBV6-2 and TRBV6-3, so those segments were excluded. In an earlier analysis of some 640 of the donors, most TCR beta V segments were observed in productive rearrangements about 87% or about 30% of the time, broadly matching IMGT annotations. Because HLA typing was unavailable for some donors at each locus, only the typed subset was used in association tests. A further reported finding was that TCR beta sequences accurately predicted the HLA-A and HLA-B alleles for most subjects in the first cohort.

The cohort was made up of 500 to 800 healthy bone marrow donors. At the time of sampling, every cohort member was nominally healthy, though immune exposures that went unrecorded were likely present. The donor was CMV seropositive and belonged to the group of some 290 seropositive cohort members. Each donor provided a peripheral blood sample, and peripheral blood mononuclear cells were used for TCR beta sequencing. The Qiagen DNeasy Blood Extraction Kit was used to extract genomic DNA from the blood cell samples. Receptor amplification or capture employed the immunoSEQ multiplex PCR assay. For the multiplex PCR, a mixture combining 60 forward primers for TCR Vbeta segments and 13 reverse primers for TCR Jbeta segments was used. The CDR3 region of rearranged TCR beta genes was amplified from genomic DNA by a multiplex PCR assay. Amplified TCR beta libraries were sequenced as 87-base-pair reads on the Illumina HiSeq System. As for how the authors treated the data: Across the 600 to 700 repertoires, a later analysis counted 80 million or so unique TCR beta chains, roughly 11 million of which were shared by at least two donors. Raw reads were error-corrected and collapsed into unique sequences by a nearest-neighbor algorithm in which closely related sequences were merged to remove PCR and sequencing errors. Alignment of CDR3 sequences to IMGT reference sequences was used to assign V, D and J gene segments. For a sequence to be retained, at least a six-nucleotide match to both a V gene segment and a J gene segment was required. Rearrangements were classified as productive when the CDR3 lacked stop codons and remained in frame with V and J, and all other rearrangements were classified as non-productive. Following IMGT convention, CDR3 was defined as the stretch from the second conserved V-encoded cysteine up to the conserved J-encoded phenylalanine. In an earlier analysis of approximately 500 of the donors, sequences lacking an unambiguous match to a single V gene segment were excluded. An earlier analysis of fewer than 650 of the donors classified V segments as functional when productive rearrangements were above 56.7% and as segregating when the standard deviation between donors was above 5%. A statistical classification framework was developed to diagnose cytomegalovirus status using the catalog of TCR beta chain sequences. In a later analysis, TCR nucleotide sequences were compared against IMGT/GENE-DB human TR gene sequences so that V and J genes could be assigned. In a later analysis, CDR3 sequences and most-parsimonious VDJ recombination scenarios were assigned using the TCRdist pipeline. In a later analysis, every TCR beta chain was defined by the combination of its CDR3 amino acid sequence and its V-gene family, and reads without a unique V-gene family were dropped. In a later analysis, 550 to 650 highly shared, low-generation-probability nucleotide sequences were removed to address suspected cross-contamination and a sequencing artifact. In a later analysis, a clonal expansion index was calculated for each public chain from normalized within-repertoire ranks of inferred template counts. Generation probabilities in a later analysis came from a VDJ recombination model fitted to out-of-frame rearrangements, and those results were checked against IGoR. In a later analysis, hypergeometric tests were used to score TCR-TCR, TCR-HLA and TCR-CMV co-occurrence, with a repertoire-size bias correction applied to TCR pairs. To estimate false discovery rates, a later analysis permuted the HLA or CMV assignments 20 times. In a later analysis, co-occurring TCRs were grouped using DBSCAN, with TCRdist sequence similarity added in when clustering inside HLA-allele-positive subsets. Repertoires with fewer than 30,000 or more than 120,000 public chains, plus five repertoires with anomalous nucleotide sharing, were excluded from co-occurrence clustering. TCRdb carries this immuneACCESS record with in-frame sequences only. Its versions omit some clonotypes, under half of them owing to an unresolved V gene in the studies checked, with the rest unexplained. For V, J and clone size, that table is used; D and trimming come from the DNA. This sample gives more than 80,000 clones in total; more than 50% of them show up just once. Clones ranked in the top ten supply 15% of the sample.

The CDR3 contains 15 residues, cysteine and phenylalanine counted. Of the read, only the CDR3 DNA is kept; its 45 bases are in frame from base 1. The germline V gene (reference sequence) provides CDR1 LNHDA and CDR2 SQIVND. At the junction V is shortened by 5 bases and J by 3 bases; bases outside the gene matches: 8. This receptor chain uses TRBV19 and TRBJ1-1, with 8 bases aligning to TRBD1. The sample consisted of PBMCs. The sequence derives from a woman between 35 and 50 years old in good health and CMV-seropositive. The sequence in DNA is TGTGCCAGTAGTCCGCAGGGGGCGCCGGACACTGAAGCTTTCTTT. It is translated as CASSPQGAPDTEAFF.